These 3 T cell receptor beta chains share one sample of origin, sequenced in a study of blood T cell repertoires in COVID-19 (dated by TCRdb to the early 2020s). Library preparation used the immunoSEQ multiplex PCR assay. Not all clones reach the TCRdb copy of this immuneACCESS table, which keeps in-frame sequences only. Checked studies attribute under half of the gap to unresolved V genes and leave the rest unexplained. This sample is represented by under 55,000 clones; about 90% of them were singletons. The ten most abundant clones make up around 2% of the sample. The material sequenced was peripheral blood. All receptors come from a woman aged 80 or over with COVID-19, enrolled during active disease.

The chain links TRBV10-3 to TRBJ1-2; 8 nucleotides line up with TRBD1. In germline, CDR1 is ENHRY, CDR2 SYGVKD. With V trimmed by 6 bases and J by 8 bases, 11 bases remained unmatched. CDR3 size: 14 residues. The CDR3 region has the DNA TGTGCCATCAGATCCTCGGACAGGGTAAAAGGCTACACCTTC. Translation: CAIRSSDRVKGYTF.

This clone was recorded only once. The rearrangement joins TRBV7-8 to TRBJ2-3; 13 bases are shared with TRBD2. CDR3 length: 16 residues. CDR1 and CDR2 (germline): SGHVS, FQNEAQ. J gave up 3 bases and V 4 bases, and 4 bases lay outside the gene matches. In nucleotides, the CDR3 is TGTGCCAGCAGCTCCCGACTAGCGGGGGGAACAGATACGCAGTATTTT. Translation: CASSSRLAGGTDTQYF.

The chain employs TRBV18 and TRBJ1-1; perhaps TRBD1 as D (5 bases). Deletions cut 5 bases from V and 5 bases from J, with 15 bases between. CDR1 is KGHSH, CDR2 LQKENI, per germline. The CDR3 contains 14 residues. CDR3 coding DNA: TGTGCCAGCTCATCCAGAAACGGGGGTACTGAAGCTTTCTTT. Protein product: CASSSRNGGTEAFF.